Reported below is one T cell receptor (beta chain). Profiling relied on immunoSEQ multiplex PCR, and the TCRdb table lists in-frame clones only, not all of them. Here the sample spans 1 million to 1.3 million clones, about four fifths being singletons. This sample is part of a study of shared clonotypes between healthy human individuals. Germline V gene data show CDR1 as SGHAT and CDR2 as FQNNGV. The CDR3 has 12 residues. Trimming removed 5 bases from V and 4 bases from J, with 6 bases in between. Sequencing used memory CD4+ T cells from PBMCs. Subset reported: CD45RA-negative fraction. The receptor was derived from a man between 18 and 29 years old in good health. Some clones in this sample may be carry-over from other donors' samples. The chain combines TRBV11-2 with TRBJ2-1; no definite D call. This CDR3 reads CASSANYNEQFF. CDR3 DNA sequence: TGTGCCAGCAGCGCAAATTACAATGAGCAGTTCTTC. The entire variable domain, with the rest obtained from reference TRBV11-2 and TRBJ2-1, is as follows: EAGVAQSPRYKIIEKRQSVAFWCNPISGHATLYWYQQILGQGPKLLIQFQNNGVVDDSQLPKDRFSAERLKGVDSTLKIQPAKLEDSAVYLCASSANYNEQFFGPGTRLTVL.